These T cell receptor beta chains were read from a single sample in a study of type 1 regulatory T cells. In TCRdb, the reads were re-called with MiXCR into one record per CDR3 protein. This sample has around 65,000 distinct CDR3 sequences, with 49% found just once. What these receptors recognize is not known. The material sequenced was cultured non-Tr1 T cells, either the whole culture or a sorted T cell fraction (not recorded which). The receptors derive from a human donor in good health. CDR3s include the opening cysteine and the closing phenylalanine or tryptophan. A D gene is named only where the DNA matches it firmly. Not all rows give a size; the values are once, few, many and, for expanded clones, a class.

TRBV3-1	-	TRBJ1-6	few	CASSQGSRGMEFPLHF	TGTGCCAGCAGCCAAGGCTCTAGGGGGATGGAATTCCCCCTCCACTTT
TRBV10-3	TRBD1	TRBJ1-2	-	CAISTGGSLYGYTF	TGTGCCATCAGCACAGGGGGTAGTCTCTATGGCTACACCTTC
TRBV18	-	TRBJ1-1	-	CASSPPNGNTEAFF	TGTGCCAGCTCACCACCGAACGGGAACACTGAAGCTTTCTTT
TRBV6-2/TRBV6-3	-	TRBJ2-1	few	CASRQGGWNEQFF	TGTGCCAGCAGACAGGGCGGTTGGAATGAGCAGTTCTTC
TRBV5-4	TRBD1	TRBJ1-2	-	CASSPDRVFGYGYTF	TGTGCCAGCAGCCCCGACAGGGTCTTTGGCTATGGCTACACCTTC
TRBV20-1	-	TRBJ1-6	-	CSASTESSYNSPLHF	TGCAGTGCTTCGACAGAAAGCTCCTATAATTCACCCCTCCACTTT
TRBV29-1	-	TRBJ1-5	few	CSVAEGGDDQPQHF	TGCAGCGTTGCTGAAGGCGGCGACGATCAGCCCCAGCATTTT
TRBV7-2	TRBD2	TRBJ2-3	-	CASSQTGTSGGSRDTQYF	TGTGCCAGCAGCCAAACCGGGACTAGCGGGGGGAGCCGAGATACGCAGTATTTT
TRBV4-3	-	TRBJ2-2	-	CASSQDFRHNTGELFF	TGCGCCAGCAGCCAAGATTTTAGACATAACACCGGGGAGCTGTTTTTT
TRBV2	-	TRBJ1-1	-	CASSVDKNTEAFF	TGTGCCAGCAGCGTGGACAAGAACACTGAAGCTTTCTTT
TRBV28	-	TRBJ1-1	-	CASSSGQSKAFF	TGTGCCAGCAGTAGTGGACAGTCCAAGGCTTTCTTT
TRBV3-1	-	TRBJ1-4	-	CASSHKATNEKLFF	TGTGCCAGCAGCCACAAGGCAACTAATGAAAAACTGTTTTTT
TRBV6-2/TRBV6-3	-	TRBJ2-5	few	CASRPHGDQETQYF	TGTGCCAGCAGGCCTCACGGGGACCAAGAGACCCAGTACTTC
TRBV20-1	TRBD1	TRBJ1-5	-	CSASGQGPSSNQPQHF	TGCAGTGCTAGCGGACAGGGTCCCAGTTCCAATCAGCCCCAGCATTTT
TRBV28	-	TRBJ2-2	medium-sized	CASSFIVTGELFF	TGTGCCAGCAGTTTTATCGTTACCGGGGAGCTGTTTTTT
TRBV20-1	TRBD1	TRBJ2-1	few	CSARDGTAYNEQFF	TGCAGTGCTAGAGATGGGACAGCCTACAATGAGCAGTTCTTC
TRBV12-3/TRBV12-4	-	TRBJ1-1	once	CASRSGAFGMNTEAFF	TGTGCCAGCAGGAGTGGGGCCTTCGGCATGAACACTGAAGCTTTCTTT
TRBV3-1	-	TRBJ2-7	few	CASSQTTKSYEQYF	TGTGCCAGCAGCCAGACCACGAAGTCCTACGAGCAGTACTTC
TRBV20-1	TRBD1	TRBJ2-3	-	CSAGQGPDTQYF	TGCAGTGCTGGACAGGGTCCAGATACGCAGTATTTT
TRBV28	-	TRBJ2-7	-	CASSETGTRTYEQYF	TGTGCCAGCAGTGAGACCGGGACCCGGACCTACGAGCAGTACTTC
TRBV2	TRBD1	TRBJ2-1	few	CASNFGTGLNEQFF	TGTGCCAGCAACTTCGGGACAGGACTCAATGAGCAGTTCTTC
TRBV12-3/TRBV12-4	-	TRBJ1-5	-	CASRTDTISNQPQHF	TGTGCCAGCAGGACGGACACAATCTCCAATCAGCCCCAGCATTTT
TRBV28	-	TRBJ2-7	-	CASSFSGNRYEQYF	TGTGCCAGCAGTTTCTCAGGGAATCGCTACGAGCAGTACTTC
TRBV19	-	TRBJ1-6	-	CASKQGYDSPLHF	TGTGCCAGCAAACAGGGTTACGATTCACCCCTCCACTTT
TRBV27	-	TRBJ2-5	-	CASSSFDRNLETQYF	TGTGCCAGCAGTTCCTTCGACCGTAATCTAGAGACCCAGTACTTC
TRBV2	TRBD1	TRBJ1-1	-	CASMPQGLDSTEAFF	TGTGCCAGCATGCCACAGGGGCTCGATTCCACTGAAGCTTTCTTT
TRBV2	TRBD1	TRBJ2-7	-	CASSDMGQGSSEQYF	TGTGCCAGCAGTGACATGGGACAGGGATCATCCGAGCAGTACTTC
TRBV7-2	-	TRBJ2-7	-	CASSWTLAEQYF	TGTGCCAGCAGCTGGACCCTCGCCGAGCAGTACTTC
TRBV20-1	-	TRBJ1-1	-	CSARERTVITEAFF	TGCAGTGCTAGGGAACGGACGGTAATCACTGAAGCTTTCTTT
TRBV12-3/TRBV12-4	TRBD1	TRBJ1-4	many	CAIRRQGYEKLFF	TGTGCCATCAGAAGACAGGGTTACGAAAAACTGTTTTTT
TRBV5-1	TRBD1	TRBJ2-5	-	CASSTWTGGLEETQYF	TGCGCCAGCAGCACCTGGACAGGGGGTTTGGAAGAGACCCAGTACTTC
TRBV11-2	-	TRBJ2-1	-	CASSRVAYNEQFF	TGTGCCAGCAGCAGGGTAGCCTACAATGAGCAGTTCTTC
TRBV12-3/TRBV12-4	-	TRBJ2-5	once	CASSPDRQETQYF	TGTGCCAGCAGTCCTGACAGACAAGAGACCCAGTACTTC
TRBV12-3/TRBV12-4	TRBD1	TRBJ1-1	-	CASSLPWTGRTEAFF	TGTGCCAGCAGTCTACCTTGGACAGGAAGGACTGAAGCTTTCTTT
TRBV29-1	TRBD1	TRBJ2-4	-	CSVTPGTGGHNIQYF	TGCAGCGTTACCCCCGGGACAGGGGGACATAACATTCAGTACTTC
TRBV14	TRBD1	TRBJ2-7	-	CASSQVSGQGATYEQYF	TGTGCCAGCAGCCAAGTAAGCGGACAGGGGGCAACCTACGAGCAGTACTTC
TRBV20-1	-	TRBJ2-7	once	CSARLQGNYEQYF	TGCAGTGCTAGACTCCAGGGGAACTACGAGCAGTACTTC
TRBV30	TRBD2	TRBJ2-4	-	CAWSVPGLAGRNIQYF	TGTGCCTGGAGTGTACCCGGACTAGCGGGGAGGAACATTCAGTACTTC
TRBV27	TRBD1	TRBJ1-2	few	CASSPTGSHLYGYTF	TGTGCCAGCAGTCCGACAGGGTCTCACCTTTATGGCTACACCTTC